This T cell receptor beta chain was obtained from a study of glioma-infiltrating T cells (TCRdb year 2016). At the level of the whole study: Glioma tissue, non-neoplastic brain tissue and matched peripheral blood mononuclear cells were used as sources from which TCR alpha- and beta-chain repertoires were sequenced. Each tissue-infiltrating repertoire was compared with the same patient's peripheral blood repertoire to measure divergence between tissue and blood T-cell populations. The paired cohort comprised three low-grade glioma patients, eight primary glioblastoma patients and three non-glioma patients contributing non-neoplastic brain tissue.

This clonotype has more than one count but fewer than ten. Its antigen has not been determined. No qualities accompany the bases; no much larger clone lies one base away. The iRepertoire nested amplicon-rescue multiplex PCR (arm-PCR) platform was used to amplify TCR alpha and beta CDR3 regions from RNA. The input for one-step reverse transcription and amplification was roughly 85-400 ng of tissue mRNA or PBMC total RNA. After bead purification, a secondary multiplex PCR added Illumina adapters, and libraries were gel-purified between 200 and 400 bp. The libraries contained internal 6-nucleotide barcodes that were used for demultiplexing. Libraries were sequenced on an Illumina MiSeq with 2x220 or 2x250 nucleotide paired-end reads. Per the original workflow: FLASH 1.2.11 was used to merge paired reads, and BWA-MEM then aligned the reads to the GRCh37 human genome before TRA and TRB reads were extracted. An IMGT-derived reference of cassette sequences and CDR3 motifs, with pseudogenes included, was used for V and J assignment. Reads were translated in three frames, and productive CDR3s were defined by a C…FGXG motif without stop codons. A clonotype was defined as a unique combination of a V-J cassette pair and a CDR3 amino acid sequence. Filtering of reads was based on Hamming distance, with the threshold set by the sequence error rate of each sample in mapped regions. The raw public reads went through TCRdb reprocessing: fastp at Q25, MiXCR clone calling, in-frame beta chains kept. Every CDR3 protein is listed once, alongside the most common genes and DNA of its rows. The V and J calls were determined by TCRdb, not by the authors. Recorded for this sample are roughly 42,000 distinct CDR3 sequences; more than 20% of them occurred a single time. The ten largest clonotypes hold around 6.7% of the sample.

From the cysteine through the phenylalanine, the CDR3 covers 13 amino acids. The only DNA kept is the CDR3, 39 bases in frame from the first base. Ends trimmed: V by 4 bases, J by 4 bases; bases unmatched to a gene: 4. The germline V gene gives CDR1 as SGHRS and CDR2 as YFSETQ. What the study reported, not specific to this receptor: In non-neoplastic patients, VJ-independent divergence between tissue and blood fell below expectation, whereas in all gliomas, and especially in low-grade gliomas, the divergence rose above expectation. Group comparisons rested on small numbers: three non-neoplastic, three low-grade glioma and fewer than ten glioblastoma patients. Very few CDR3 sequences were found to be shared between tissue and blood, and this scarcity was attributed to high CDR3 diversity and limited sampling.

Sequencing used glioma tissue, nonneoplastic brain tissue, or PBMCs (not recorded which). This chain joins TRBV5-1 to TRBJ1-1; TRBD1 lines up with 7 middle nucleotides. The clonotype comes from a human donor with low-grade glioma or glioblastoma, undergoing nonglioma brain surgery, or in good health (not recorded which). The sequenced DNA is TGCGCCAGCAGCCTCAGGGGGGGCACTGAAGCTTTCTTT. This gives the protein CASSLRGGTEAFF.